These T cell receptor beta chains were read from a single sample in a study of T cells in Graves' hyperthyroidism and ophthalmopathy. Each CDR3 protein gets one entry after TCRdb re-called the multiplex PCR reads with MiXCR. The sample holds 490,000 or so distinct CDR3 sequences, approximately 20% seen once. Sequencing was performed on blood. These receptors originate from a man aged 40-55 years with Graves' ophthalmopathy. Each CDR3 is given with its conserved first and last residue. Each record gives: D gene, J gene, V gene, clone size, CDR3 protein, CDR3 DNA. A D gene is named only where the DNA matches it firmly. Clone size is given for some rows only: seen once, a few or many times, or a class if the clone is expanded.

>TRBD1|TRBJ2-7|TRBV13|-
CASSRTGTGYEQYF
TGTGCCAGCAGCCGTACCGGGACAGGATACGAGCAGTACTTC
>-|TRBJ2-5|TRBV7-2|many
CASSLSGATVETQYF
TGTGCCAGCAGCTTAAGCGGAGCCACGGTCGAGACCCAGTACTTC
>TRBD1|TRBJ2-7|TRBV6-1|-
CASNSPRDRGSSSSYEQYF
TGTGCCAGCAACTCACCCCGGGACAGGGGGTCGTCAAGCTCCTACGAGCAGTACTTC
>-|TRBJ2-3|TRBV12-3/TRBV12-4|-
CASSDQGWGTDTQYF
TGTGCCAGCAGTGACCAGGGGTGGGGAACAGATACGCAGTATTTT
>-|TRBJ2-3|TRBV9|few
CASSRDDTSGTDTQYF
TGTGCCAGCAGCCGGGACGATACTTCGGGGACAGATACGCAGTATTTT
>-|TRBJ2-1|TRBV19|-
CASSGYSYNEQFF
TGTGCCAGTAGCGGCTATTCCTACAATGAGCAGTTCTTC
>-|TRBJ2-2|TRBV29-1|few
CSAVSGTDTGELFF
TGCAGCGCCGTATCCGGGACCGACACCGGGGAGCTGTTTTTT
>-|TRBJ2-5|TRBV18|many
CASSSRWGQETQYF
TGTGCCAGCTCATCAAGGTGGGGGCAAGAGACCCAGTACTTC
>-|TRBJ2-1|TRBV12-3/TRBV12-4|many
CASSLGGTYNEQFF
TGTGCCAGCAGCTTAGGGGGAACCTACAATGAGCAGTTCTTC
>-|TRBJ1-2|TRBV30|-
CAWRKRTDTNYGYTF
TGTGCCTGGAGAAAACGGACAGATACTAACTATGGCTACACCTTC
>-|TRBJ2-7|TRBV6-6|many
CASSYRGTNYEQYF
TGTGCCAGCAGTTACCGCGGGACAAACTACGAGCAGTACTTC
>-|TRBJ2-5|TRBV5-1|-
CASSFAGEETQYF
TGCGCCAGCAGCTTTGCAGGGGAGGAGACCCAGTACTTC
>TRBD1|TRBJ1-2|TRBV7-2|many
CASSFQTGAGYTF
TGTGCCAGCAGCTTTCAGACAGGGGCTGGCTACACCTTC
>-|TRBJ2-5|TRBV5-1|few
CASSSDRGYQETQYF
TGTGCCAGCAGCTCCGACAGAGGGTACCAAGAGACCCAGTACTTC
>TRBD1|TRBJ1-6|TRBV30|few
CAWDRVGSPLHF
TGTGCCTGGGACAGGGTTGGATCACCCCTCCACTTT
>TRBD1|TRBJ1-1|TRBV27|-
CASSLSPPTGLGTEAFF
TGTGCCAGCAGTTTATCCCCCCCGACAGGGCTGGGTACTGAAGCTTTCTTT
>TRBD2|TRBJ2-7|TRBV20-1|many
CSATRDYYEQYF
TGCAGTGCTACCCGGGACTACTACGAGCAGTACTTC
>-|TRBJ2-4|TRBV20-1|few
CSGLLRKAKNIQYF
TGCAGTGGCCTCCTCCGGAAAGCCAAAAACATTCAGTACTTC
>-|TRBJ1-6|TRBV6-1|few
CASWTGSGSPLHF
TGTGCCAGCTGGACGGGGTCGGGTTCACCCCTCCACTTT
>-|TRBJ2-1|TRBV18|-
CASKASKEGEQFF
TGTGCCAGTAAAGCCAGTAAGGAGGGTGAGCAGTTCTTC
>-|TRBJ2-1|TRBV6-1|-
CASSGIGDEQFF
TGTGCCAGCAGCGGAATCGGGGATGAGCAGTTCTTC
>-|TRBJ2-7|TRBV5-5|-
CASSLGGMDYEQYF
TGTGCCAGCAGCTTGGGTGGGATGGACTACGAGCAGTACTTC
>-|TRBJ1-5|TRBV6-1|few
CASSEADRQPQHF
TGTGCCAGCAGTGAAGCGGATCGGCAGCCCCAGCATTTT
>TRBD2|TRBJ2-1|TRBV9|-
CASSVGGSGSSYNEQFF
TGTGCCAGCAGCGTAGGGGGTAGCGGGAGCTCCTACAATGAGCAGTTCTTC
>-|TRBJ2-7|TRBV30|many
CAWSGGSYEQYF
TGTGCCTGGAGTGGTGGCTCCTACGAGCAGTACTTC
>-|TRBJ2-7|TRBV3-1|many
CASSGDYEQYF
TGTGCCAGCAGCGGAGACTACGAGCAGTACTTC
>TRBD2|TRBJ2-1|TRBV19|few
CASRGLAETDNEQFF
TGTGCCAGTAGGGGTCTAGCGGAGACTGACAATGAGCAGTTCTTC
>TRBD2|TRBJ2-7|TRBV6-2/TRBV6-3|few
CASRPSGTYEQYF
TGTGCCAGCAGGCCTAGCGGTACCTACGAGCAGTACTTC
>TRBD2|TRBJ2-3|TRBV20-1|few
CSASLLAGITDTQYF
TGCAGTGCTAGTTTGCTAGCGGGAATCACAGATACGCAGTATTTT
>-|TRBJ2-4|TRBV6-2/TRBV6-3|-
CASSYSGTGKNIQYF
TGTGCCAGCAGTTACTCTGGGACGGGCAAAAACATTCAGTACTTC
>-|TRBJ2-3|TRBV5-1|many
CASSLSPASDTQYF
TGCGCCAGCAGCCTGTCACCCGCGTCGGATACGCAGTATTTT
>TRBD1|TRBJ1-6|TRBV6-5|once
CASSYDRGFDSPLHF
TGTGCCAGCAGTTACGACAGGGGATTTGATTCACCCCTCCACTTT
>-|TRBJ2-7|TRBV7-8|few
CASSLAMVRGPYEQYF
TGTGCCAGCAGCTTAGCGATGGTACGGGGGCCCTACGAGCAGTACTTC
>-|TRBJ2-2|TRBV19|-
CASSIYITGELFF
TGTGCCAGTAGTATCTACATTACCGGGGAGCTGTTTTTT
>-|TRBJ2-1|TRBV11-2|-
CASSLSHGVRNEQFF
TGTGCCAGCAGCCTCTCCCACGGGGTACGCAATGAGCAGTTCTTC
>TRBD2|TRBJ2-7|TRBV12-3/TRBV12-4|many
CASRHRDYSYEQYF
TGTGCCAGCAGACACCGGGACTACTCCTACGAGCAGTACTTC